This is a list of T cell receptor beta chains from one sample in a study of shared clonotypes between healthy human individuals. Assay used: immunoSEQ multiplex PCR; TCRdb lists only in-frame clones, some missing. The repertoire holds some 500,000 clones, with about 80% as singletons. Sequenced material: PBMCs. These receptors all come from a middle-aged woman in good health. Some clones in this sample may be carry-over from other donors' samples. CDR3s include the opening cysteine and the closing phenylalanine or tryptophan. A D gene is named only where the DNA matches it firmly. Rows may omit the clone size; those that give it use once, few, many or a size class.

j_call clone_size v_call cdr3_length d_call cdr3_aa cdr3_nt
TRBJ2-7 . TRBV11-2 15 TRBD2 CASSSPSGGTYEQYF TGTGCCAGCAGCTCCCCATCGGGAGGGACCTACGAGCAGTACTTC
TRBJ1-1 . TRBV5-1 17 . CASSLETDRARNTEAFF TGCGCCAGCAGCTTGGAGACAGACCGGGCAAGGAACACTGAAGCTTTCTTT
TRBJ1-2 . TRBV2 15 . CASSGGGADSYGYTF TGTGCCAGCAGTGGAGGAGGGGCTGATAGTTATGGCTACACCTTC
TRBJ2-3 few TRBV6-4 14 TRBD2 CASSGGRAADTQYF TGTGCCAGCAGTGGCGGGAGGGCCGCAGATACGCAGTATTTT
TRBJ2-7 few TRBV4-3 14 . CASSQRAESYEQYF TGCGCCAGCAGCCAGAGGGCAGAGAGCTACGAGCAGTACTTC
TRBJ2-7 . TRBV4-1 14 . CASSQGLGRDEQYF TGCGCCAGCAGCCAAGGCTTGGGCCGCGACGAGCAGTACTTC
TRBJ2-7 . TRBV10-3 13 . CAISEWDAYEQYF TGTGCCATCAGTGAGTGGGACGCCTACGAGCAGTACTTC
TRBJ2-7 . TRBV2 15 . CASSEAARGRYEQYF TGTGCCAGCAGTGAAGCGGCGCGGGGACGCTACGAGCAGTACTTC
TRBJ2-2 . TRBV10-3 17 TRBD2 CAISESGLADNTGELFF TGTGCCATCAGTGAGTCCGGACTAGCGGACAACACCGGGGAGCTGTTTTTT
TRBJ2-7 . TRBV7-9 14 . CASSLSRGPYEQYF TGTGCCAGCAGCTTATCAAGGGGACCCTACGAGCAGTACTTC
TRBJ2-7 few TRBV28 17 TRBD1 CASSTGWTGGPISEQYF TGTGCCAGCAGTACCGGATGGACAGGGGGCCCTATCAGCGAGCAGTACTTC
TRBJ2-3 . TRBV10-3 19 TRBD2 CAISVSLGSAGGSTDTQYF TGTGCCATCAGTGTTAGTTTAGGGTCAGCGGGAGGGAGCACAGATACGCAGTATTTT
TRBJ1-1 . TRBV12-5 13 . CASGLSANTEAFF TGTGCTAGTGGTTTGAGCGCGAACACTGAAGCTTTCTTT
TRBJ2-7 . TRBV6-1 15 . CASSGGIFSSYEQYF TGTGCCAGCAGTGGCGGCATCTTCTCCTCCTACGAGCAGTACTTC
TRBJ2-7 . TRBV28 14 TRBD1 CASITPGGSDEQYF TGTGCCAGCATCACTCCAGGGGGCTCGGACGAGCAGTACTTC
TRBJ2-7 . TRBV9 15 TRBD1 CASSPGTGGHYEQYF TGTGCCAGCAGCCCCGGGACAGGGGGGCACTACGAGCAGTACTTC
TRBJ2-7 . TRBV5-8 15 TRBD2 CASSLELAGVYEQYF TGTGCCAGCAGCTTGGAGTTAGCGGGAGTGTACGAGCAGTACTTC
TRBJ1-2 . TRBV6-6 16 . CASSYPPGGPNYGYTF TGTGCCAGCAGTTACCCACCCGGGGGACCCAACTATGGCTACACCTTC
TRBJ2-1 . TRBV11-2 11 TRBD2 CASSLGGEQFF TGTGCCAGCAGTTTGGGGGGGGAGCAGTTCTTC
TRBJ2-7 . TRBV28 14 TRBD2 CASGGLAGVPEQYF TGTGCCAGCGGAGGACTAGCGGGAGTGCCCGAGCAGTACTTC
TRBJ1-4 . TRBV28 19 TRBD1 CASSRQTGTGSSTNEKLFF TGTGCCAGCAGTCGACAAACCGGGACAGGTTCCTCAACTAATGAAAAACTGTTTTTT
TRBJ1-1 . TRBV7-9 15 TRBD1 CASSYDRDRVGEAFF TGTGCCAGCAGCTATGACCGGGACAGGGTAGGTGAAGCTTTCTTT
TRBJ1-1 once TRBV6-1 12 . CASEGGIGEAFF TGTGCCAGTGAAGGGGGAATCGGTGAAGCTTTCTTT
TRBJ1-2 . TRBV19 13 . CASSIEGALGYTF TGTGCCAGTAGTATAGAAGGGGCGCTTGGCTACACCTTC
TRBJ2-7 . TRBV7-6 15 TRBD1 CASSLGTGESYEQYF TGTGCCAGCAGCTTAGGGACAGGGGAATCCTACGAGCAGTACTTC
TRBJ2-3 . TRBV18 12 . CASAPGPDTQYF TGTGCCAGCGCTCCGGGCCCAGATACGCAGTATTTT
TRBJ2-1 . TRBV27 16 . CASSPSRRGSYNEQFF TGTGCCAGCAGTCCAAGCCGTAGGGGCTCCTACAATGAGCAGTTCTTC
TRBJ2-3 . TRBV27 15 . CASSLSWGSTDTQYF TGTGCCAGCAGTTTATCTTGGGGTAGCACAGATACGCAGTATTTT
TRBJ1-3 once TRBV19 15 . CASSITGYSGNTIYF TGTGCCAGTAGTATAACAGGCTACTCTGGAAACACCATATATTTT
TRBJ2-3 . TRBV7-3 18 . CASSLTKDGSVSTDTQYF TGTGCCAGCAGCTTAACGAAGGATGGTAGCGTCAGCACAGATACGCAGTATTTT
TRBJ2-1 few TRBV6-4 16 TRBD2 CASSDSGLAEGGEQFF TGTGCCAGCAGTGACTCGGGACTAGCGGAGGGGGGTGAGCAGTTCTTC
TRBJ2-4 . TRBV18 15 . CASSPIRGKGNIQYF TGTGCCAGCTCACCAATCAGGGGCAAAGGGAACATTCAGTACTTC
TRBJ2-7 . TRBV5-4 13 . CASSTGGVYEQYF TGTGCCAGCAGCACAGGTGGGGTCTACGAGCAGTACTTC
TRBJ1-3 . TRBV30 14 . CAWTLGVSGNTIYF TGTGCCTGGACCCTCGGAGTGTCTGGAAACACCATATATTTT
TRBJ2-7 once TRBV28 17 TRBD2 CASSSPPLAGPSYEQYF TGTGCCAGCAGTTCTCCCCCTCTAGCGGGCCCCTCCTACGAGCAGTACTTC
TRBJ2-7 . TRBV28 16 TRBD2 CASSFRAGGPRGEQYF TGTGCCAGCAGTTTTAGAGCGGGAGGGCCGAGGGGCGAGCAGTACTTC